This record covers a single T cell receptor beta chain. Its specificity is unknown. Peripheral blood from each donor was collected in a volume of 8 to 10 milliliters. This specimen belongs to a study of blood T cells in healthy people across ages. The study, taken as a whole, reports: Correlation between TCR beta diversity and naive T cell percentage was strong.

The authors ran a second PCR of about 7 to 12 cycles using a sample-barcoded 5' primer and a J-beta primer mix. Via MiXCR, TCRdb re-called the 5' RACE reads, giving one row per CDR3 protein. The sample lists 750,000 or so distinct CDR3 sequences, 25% occurring once. CDR1 is SQVTM and CDR2 is ANQGSEA in the germline V gene. The V segment lost 4 bases and the J segment 4 bases; nucleotides outside the gene matches: 3. The CDR3 contains 12 residues. These data were also reused for a study on T cells of mothers and their children. From that study: Each donor was one of three healthy Caucasian mothers or one of their six children.

V gene TRBV29-1 combines with J gene TRBJ2-7, with 8 bases lining up with TRBD1. The sequenced sample consisted of blood. The receptor comes from a boy between 10 and 17 years old in good health. The CDR3 DNA sequence: TGCAGCGTTGGCGACAGGGGTTACGAGCAGTACTTC. Encoded protein: CSVGDRGYEQYF.